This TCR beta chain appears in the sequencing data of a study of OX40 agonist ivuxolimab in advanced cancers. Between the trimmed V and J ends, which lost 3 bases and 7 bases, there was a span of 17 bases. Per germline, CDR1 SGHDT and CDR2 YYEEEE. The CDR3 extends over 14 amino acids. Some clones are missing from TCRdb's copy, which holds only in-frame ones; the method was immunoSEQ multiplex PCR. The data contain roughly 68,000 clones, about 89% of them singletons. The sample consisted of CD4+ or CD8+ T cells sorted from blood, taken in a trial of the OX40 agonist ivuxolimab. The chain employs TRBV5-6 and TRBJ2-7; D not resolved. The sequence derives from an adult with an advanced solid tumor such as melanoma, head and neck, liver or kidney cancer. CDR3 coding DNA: TGTGCCAGCAGCTCCACGCAGTCCTCTCGGGAGCAGTACTTC. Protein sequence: CASSSTQSSREQYF.